This T cell receptor beta chain was sequenced during a study of response to subunit inactivated influenza vaccine. MiXCR, applied by TCRdb to the RT-PCR reads, yields one record per CDR3 protein. The sample has a few hundred thousand distinct CDR3 sequences; 11% are singletons. Germline values: CDR1 MNHNS, CDR2 SASEGT. The trim removed 5 bases at V and 1 base at J, leaving 3 bases unmatched. The CDR3 covers 15 residues. In addition, the sample was reused for a study of T cells expressing NK-cell markers. That report adds: 5'RACE template switching with UMIs generated TCR beta cDNA. Sorted T-cell subsets CD3+CD56+NKG2C+, CD3+CD56+NKG2C- and CD3+CD56-NKG2C+ were TCR beta-sequenced. Dominant NKG2C+ clonotype frequencies of 1.0-7.0% of CD8+ T cells were measured in 5 or 6 donors. One observes that, in several donors, these clonotypes were also the leading ones within the CD3+CD56-NKG2C+ fraction.

This clonotype originated in a man in his fifties or sixties who received an inactivated influenza vaccine. The input for sequencing was PBMCs from blood, taken on the day of vaccination. This chain links TRBV6-1 with TRBJ2-5; 11 bases align to TRBD2. The CDR3 here is CASSPGLAAQETQYF. The CDR3 DNA follows: TGTGCCAGCAGTCCGGGACTAGCGGCCCAAGAGACCCAGTACTTC.